The 14 T cell receptor beta chains below were found in one sample sequenced in a study of blood T cells in healthy people across ages. Together with a sample-barcoded 5' primer, a J-beta primer mix was included in a second PCR lasting about 6 to 11 cycles. TCRdb redid the calling of the 5' RACE reads with MiXCR, one entry per CDR3 protein. The data contain 1.5 million to 2 million distinct CDR3 sequences, roughly 30% of them seen just once; the ten biggest clones take up 7.7%. Input material: blood. Receptors originate from a woman aged 25 to 39 in good health.

This chain joins TRBV20-1 and TRBJ2-7; 9 bases are shared with TRBD2. CDR1 and CDR2 (germline): DFQATT, SNEGSKA (reference sequence). Losses at the gene ends were 4 bases for V and 6 bases for J; bases not matched to a gene: 4. The CDR3 length is 12 residues. In nucleotides, the CDR3 is TGCAGTGCTACTAGCGGGAACGTCGAGCAGTACTTC. This sequence encodes CSATSGNVEQYF.

This clonotype showed up many times. The CDR3 here is CSDTHRGMGEQYF. The DNA for the CDR3 is TGCAGCGATACCCACAGGGGCATGGGGGAGCAGTACTTC. The chain couples TRBV29-1 to TRBJ2-7, with 7 nucleotides matching TRBD1. CDR1 SQVTM and CDR2 ANQGSEA come from the germline V gene. The V segment lost 7 bases and the J segment 7 bases; nucleotides outside the gene matches: 13. The CDR3 is 13 amino acids.

This clonotype has a handful of counts. The junction differs from germline at one of its ends, possibly a read error. For the CDR3, the DNA is TGTGCCAGCAGTCGCCCGAGGGCGACGAACACTGAGGCTTTCTTT. Its protein product is CASSRPRATNTEAFF. The V gene is TRBV28, the J gene TRBJ1-1, with D hard to call. The germline gives CDR1 MDHEN, CDR2 SYDVKM. The CDR3 covers 15 residues.

V gene TRBV10-3 combines with J gene TRBJ1-1; no clear D. V lost 2 bases to trimming and J lost 6 bases, with 10 bases between them. Germline CDR1 ENHRY, CDR2 SYGVKD. This CDR3 comprises 13 residues. This CDR3 is CAISESPTPEAFF. The CDR3 nucleotides read TGTGCCATCAGTGAGAGTCCCACCCCTGAAGCTTTCTTT.

This clonotype appeared many times. The J gene is TRBJ2-7, the V gene TRBV5-1; 8 bases are shared with TRBD2. The CDR3 has 13 residues. V lost 6 bases, J lost 5 bases, and 7 bases stayed unmatched. Germline CDR1 reads SGHRS; CDR2 reads YFSETQ. CDR3: CASNRGGRNEQYF. The DNA for the CDR3 is TGCGCCAGCAACCGCGGGGGGCGCAACGAGCAGTACTTC.

The V call is TRBV4-1, the J call TRBJ1-1; no clear D gene. CDR3 length: 16 amino acids. V was cut by 1 base and J by 1 base, with 13 bases left in between. Germline assignment: CDR1 MGHRA and CDR2 YSYEKL. The CDR3 bases are TGCGCCAGCAGCCAAGGGGCGAGGACCTGGAACACTGAAGCTTTCTTT. Translation gives CASSQGARTWNTEAFF.

The V and J genes are TRBV24-1 and TRBJ1-2; a possible D gene is TRBD1 (6 bases). This CDR3 spans 14 amino acids. Germline lookup yields CDR1 KGHDR and CDR2 SFDVKD. V lost 3 bases and J 2 bases, leaving 9 bases between the germline ends. The CDR3 loop reads CATSDPGVNYGYTF. The CDR3 region has the DNA TGTGCCACCAGTGATCCAGGGGTAAACTATGGCTACACCTTC.

This clonotype was detected ten times or more. The J gene is TRBJ2-7, the V gene TRBV20-1; D possibly corresponds to TRBD1 (5 bases). Trimming took off 0 bases at V and 4 bases at J, with 13 bases between the two ends. The CDR3 runs to 14 residues. Germline CDR1 is DFQATT and CDR2 is SNEGSKA (reference sequence). CDR3 sequence: CSARDRTGHYEQYF. The CDR3 DNA reads TGCAGTGCTAGAGATCGTACAGGTCATTACGAGCAGTACTTC.

This clonotype was counted many times. V gene TRBV20-1 combines with J gene TRBJ2-3; D tentatively reads TRBD1 or TRBD2 (5 bases each). The CDR3 covers 14 residues. Germline V gene data show CDR1 as DFQATT and CDR2 as SNEGSKA (reference sequence). The ends were cut back, 3 bases at V and 5 bases at J, with 15 bases in the middle. CDR3 in DNA: TGCAGTGCTAGCGACGCAGGGAGTCAAGATACGCAGTATTTT. Translated, it gives CSASDAGSQDTQYF.

Only a few counts were recorded for this clonotype. J is TRBJ1-2 and V is TRBV18, with a tentative D call TRBD1 (5 bases). Deletions cut 1 base from V and 8 bases from J, with 14 bases between. Germline CDR1 and CDR2: KGHSH and LQKENI. This CDR3 contains 14 residues. CDR3 DNA sequence: TGTGCCAGCTCACCACGGGGGGAATCGGAAGGCTACACCTTC. Encoded protein: CASSPRGESEGYTF.

This chain joins TRBV5-1 and TRBJ2-6, with D unclear. Between the trimmed V and J ends, which lost 8 bases and 5 bases, there was a span of 14 bases. There are 14 residues in the CDR3. The germline V gene has CDR1 SGHRS and CDR2 YFSETQ. The CDR3 here is CASRISPWANVLTF. CDR3 nucleotides: TGCGCCAGTCGGATTAGCCCTTGGGCCAACGTCCTGACTTTC.

The gene calls are TRBV24-1 and TRBJ1-1; no clear D gene. Trimming removed 7 bases at V and 1 base at J, with 9 bases between. Germline values: CDR1 KGHDR, CDR2 SFDVKD. The CDR3 spans 13 residues. CDR3 sequence reads: CATRNLANTEAFF. The CDR3 DNA follows: TGTGCCACCAGGAATCTAGCGAACACTGAAGCTTTCTTT.

This clonotype was found a few times. The V call is TRBV3-1, the J call TRBJ2-7; D not resolved. V was shortened by 2 bases and J by 7 bases, with 9 bases between the two germline ends. CDR1 is LGHDT, CDR2 YNNKEL, per germline (reference sequence). The length of the CDR3 is 12 residues. Written as DNA, the CDR3 is TGTGCCAGCAGCCAATTTAACGGGGAGCAGTACTTC. Its translation: CASSQFNGEQYF.

This clonotype showed up just a few times. This rearrangement joins TRBV6-1 to TRBJ1-4; perhaps TRBD1 as D (5 bases). The CDR3 contains 15 residues. Germline lookup yields CDR1 MNHNS and CDR2 SASEGT. Trimming shortened V by 6 bases and J by 3 bases, and 14 bases separated the two germline ends. The chain's CDR3 is CASSRGGEANEKLFF. CDR3 nucleotide sequence: TGTGCCAGCAGCCGCGGGGGAGAAGCTAATGAAAAACTGTTTTTT.